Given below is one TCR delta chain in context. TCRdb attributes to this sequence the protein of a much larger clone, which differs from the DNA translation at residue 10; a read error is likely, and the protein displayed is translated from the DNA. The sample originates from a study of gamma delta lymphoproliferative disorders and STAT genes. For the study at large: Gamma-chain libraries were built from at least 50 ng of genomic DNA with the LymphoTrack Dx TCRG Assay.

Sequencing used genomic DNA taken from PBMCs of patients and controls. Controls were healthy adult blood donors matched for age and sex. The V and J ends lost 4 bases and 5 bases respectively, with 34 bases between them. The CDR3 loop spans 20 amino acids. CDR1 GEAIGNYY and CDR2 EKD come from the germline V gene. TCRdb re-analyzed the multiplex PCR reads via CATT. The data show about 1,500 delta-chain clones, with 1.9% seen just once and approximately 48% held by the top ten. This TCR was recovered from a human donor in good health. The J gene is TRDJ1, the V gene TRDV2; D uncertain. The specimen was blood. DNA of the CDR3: TGTGCCTGTGAAACACTACCCCAGGTGGAGGATTTATCGATGGAGGATAAACTCATCTTT. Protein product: CACETLPQVEDLSMEDKLIF.